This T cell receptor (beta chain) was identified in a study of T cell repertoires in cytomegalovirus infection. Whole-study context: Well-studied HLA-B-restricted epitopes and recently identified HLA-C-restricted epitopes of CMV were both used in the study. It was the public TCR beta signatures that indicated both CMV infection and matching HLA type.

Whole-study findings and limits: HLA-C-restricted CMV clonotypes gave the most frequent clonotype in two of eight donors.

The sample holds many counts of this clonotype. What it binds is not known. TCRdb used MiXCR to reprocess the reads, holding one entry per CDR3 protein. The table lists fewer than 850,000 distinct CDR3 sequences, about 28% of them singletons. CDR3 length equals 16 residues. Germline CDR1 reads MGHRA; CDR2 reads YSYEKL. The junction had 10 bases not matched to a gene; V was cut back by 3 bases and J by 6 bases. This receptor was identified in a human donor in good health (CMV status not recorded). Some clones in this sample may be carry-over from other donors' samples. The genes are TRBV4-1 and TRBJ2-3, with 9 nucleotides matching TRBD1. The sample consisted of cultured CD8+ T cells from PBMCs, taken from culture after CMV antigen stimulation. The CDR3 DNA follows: TGCGCCAGCAGCCATAGACGAGGACAGGGGCTGGATACGCAGTATTTT. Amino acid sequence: CASSHRRGQGLDTQYF.